Following are 24 T cell receptor beta chains from one sample sequenced in a study of blood T cell repertoires in COVID-19. Sequenced by immunoSEQ multiplex PCR; TCRdb stores in-frame clones only, minus some. The profile shows approximately 230,000 clones, 70% to 85% of them singletons. Sequenced input: PBMCs or T cells enriched from blood (not recorded which). The source of these receptors is a man in his forties who had recovered from COVID-19.

The chain combines TRBV6-5 with TRBJ1-2; a weak D match, TRBD1 (5 bases). The CDR3 has 15 amino acids. CDR1 is MNHEY, CDR2 SVGAGI, per germline. V dropped 8 bases and J dropped 6 bases, with 22 bases sitting between them. The CDR3 loop is CASGQGSGPIHGYTF. The CDR3 region has the DNA TGTGCCAGCGGCCAGGGTTCCGGACCTATACATGGCTACACCTTC.

J is TRBJ2-7 and V is TRBV6-2 or TRBV6-3; the D is unclear. Germline lookup yields CDR1 MNHEY and CDR2 SVGEGT. The CDR3 covers 12 residues. The V end was cut by 2 bases, the J end by 1 base, with 3 bases between. The CDR3 reads CASSYPSYEQYF. The CDR3 DNA sequence: TGTGCCAGCAGTTACCCTTCCTACGAGCAGTACTTC.

The J gene is TRBJ1-6, the V gene TRBV2, with a tentative D call TRBD1 (6 bases). This CDR3 has 14 residues. V lost 3 bases to trimming and J lost 10 bases, with 13 bases between them. CDR1 is SNHLY and CDR2 is FYNNEI in the germline V gene. CDR3: CASSEGMGASPLHF. CDR3 coding DNA: TGTGCCAGCAGTGAGGGGATGGGGGCCTCACCCCTCCACTTT.

The chain links TRBV18 to TRBJ2-5, with 11 bases identical to TRBD2. With 6 bases clipped from V and 2 bases from J, the junction kept 5 bases outside the gene matches. The CDR3 sequence is 15 residues long. Germline lookup yields CDR1 KGHSH and CDR2 LQKENI. CDR3 amino acids: CASSLLAGGQETQYF. The DNA of the CDR3 is TGTGCCAGCTCCCTTCTAGCGGGGGGACAAGAGACCCAGTACTTC.

The rearrangement uses TRBV9 and TRBJ2-1; TRBD2 aligns across 7 bases. The CDR3 runs 15 residues. CDR1 and CDR2 from the germline V gene are SGDLS and YYNGEE. After removal of 1 base from V and 4 bases from J, the junction contained 5 bases not matched to a gene. The CDR3: CASSVLAGVYNEQFF. The DNA of the CDR3 is TGTGCCAGCAGCGTATTAGCGGGCGTTTACAATGAGCAGTTCTTC.

This sequence joins TRBV28 and TRBJ1-1; 7 bases are shared with TRBD1. This CDR3 region has 12 residues. Trimming cost V 4 bases and J 9 bases; bases outside gene matches: 5. Germline lookup yields CDR1 MDHEN and CDR2 SYDVKM. The CDR3: CASSSTGFQAFF. In nucleotides, the CDR3 is TGTGCCAGCAGTTCGACAGGGTTTCAAGCTTTCTTT.

DNA for the CDR3: TGTGCCAGCAGCTTGAACCTGAATAGCGGGAGAGGGTACAATGAGCAGTTCTTC. It specifies CASSLNLNSGRGYNEQFF. The chain carries TRBV5-6 and TRBJ2-1, with 9 positions matching TRBD2. The CDR3 loop spans 18 amino acids. The J segment lost 4 bases and the V segment lost 1 base, leaving 12 bases of the junction unmatched. Germline V lookup: CDR1 SGHDT, CDR2 YYEEEE.

J is TRBJ1-6 and V is TRBV4-1, with unresolved D. The germline V gene has CDR1 MGHRA and CDR2 YSYEKL. CDR3 length: 15 residues. V was clipped by 0 bases and J by 7 bases, with 10 bases between them. The CDR3 reads CASSQELTGNSPLHF. The CDR3 bases are TGCGCCAGCAGCCAAGAACTGACGGGGAATTCACCCCTCCACTTT.

V and J are TRBV7-9 and TRBJ2-7, with 8 bases that match TRBD1. V lost 2 bases and J lost 4; bases outside the gene matches: 7. The CDR3 runs to 15 residues. Germline lookup yields CDR1 SEHNR and CDR2 FQNEAQ (reference sequence). CDR3 sequence: CASSLLSQGAYEQYF. The CDR3 DNA is TGTGCCAGCAGCTTATTATCCCAGGGGGCATACGAGCAGTACTTC.

V usage is TRBV3-1 (or the pseudogene TRBV3-2) and J usage is TRBJ2-2, with a possible D match to TRBD1 (6 bases). There are 14 residues in the CDR3. CDR1 LGHDT and CDR2 YNNKEL come from the germline V gene (reference sequence). Trimming took 6 bases from V and 4 from J, leaving 12 bases between them. The CDR3 DNA reads as TGTGCCAGCAGACCAGGGGCGTCCACCGGGGAGCTGTTTTTT. Its protein product is CASRPGASTGELFF.

The J gene is TRBJ1-2, the V gene TRBV21-1; the table names TRBD1, a call not compared with the DNA. TRBV21-1 is recorded as a pseudogene. The CDR3 is 15 residues long. This chain's CDR3 is CASSKGGDSNYGYTF. CDR3 bases: TGTGCCAGCAGCAAAGGGGGGGACAGCAACTATGGCTACACCTTC.

The chain recombines TRBV5-4 with TRBJ1-2, with 11 positions matching TRBD1. The CDR3 totals 14 residues. The V gene's germline CDR1 is SGHNT and CDR2 YYREEE (reference sequence). Unmatched junction bases numbered 6, after V lost 4 bases and J lost 7 bases. The CDR3 DNA reads TGTGCCAGCAGCGAAGGACAGGGGGCAGGTGGCTACACCTTC. Translated: CASSEGQGAGGYTF.

The chain joins TRBV5-1 to TRBJ2-1, with D perhaps being TRBD1 or TRBD2 (5 bases each). The CDR3 loop spans 14 amino acids. Trimming left V 4 bases short and J 4 bases short, with 12 bases between. Germline V gives CDR1 SGHRS, CDR2 YFSETQ. CDR3 in amino acids: CASSLGRSYNEQFF. CDR3 coding DNA: TGCGCCAGCAGCCTGGGACGGAGTTACAATGAGCAGTTCTTC.

This sequence joins TRBV7-6 and TRBJ2-7, with 8 bases fitting TRBD1. CDR3 size: 14 residues. Germline trimming cut 2 bases from V and 3 bases from J; bases unmatched to any gene: 3. Germline CDR1 SGHVS, CDR2 FNYEAQ. The CDR3 bases are TGTGCCAGCAGCTTAAGGACAGGGTTCTACGAGCAGTACTTC. It translates to CASSLRTGFYEQYF.

The chain uses TRBV7-9 and TRBJ1-2; TRBD1 aligns across 12 bases. The V gene end was trimmed by 4 bases and the J gene end by 6 bases; junction bases not matched to a gene: 6. Per germline, CDR1 SEHNR and CDR2 FQNEAQ (reference sequence). This CDR3 region has 15 residues. DNA of the CDR3: TGTGCCAGCAGCTACACCGGGACAGGGGGCGATGGCTACACCTTC. Amino acids: CASSYTGTGGDGYTF.

The chain is built from TRBV5-5 and TRBJ2-7; D is possibly TRBD2 (8 bases). This CDR3 is built from 16 residues. Between the trimmed V and J ends, which lost 6 bases and 0 bases, there was a span of 19 bases. Germline assignment: CDR1 SGHKS and CDR2 YYEKEE (reference sequence). The CDR3 DNA reads as TGTGCCAGCACTCACCGGGAGGGGGCACCCTCCTACGAGCAGTACTTC. Translated: CASTHREGAPSYEQYF.

This chain uses TRBV3-1 (or the pseudogene TRBV3-2) with TRBJ1-1; TRBD1 matches 7 bases. Germline trimming cut 4 bases from V and 5 bases from J; bases unmatched to any gene: 13. The CDR3 is 16 residues long. CDR1 and CDR2 from the germline V gene are LGHDT and YNNKEL (reference sequence). CDR3 loop: CASSLLGKGAGTEAFF. The CDR3 nucleotides read TGTGCCAGCAGCCTATTAGGGAAGGGGGCCGGTACTGAAGCTTTCTTT.

The chain carries TRBV4-3 and TRBJ2-5; D is possibly TRBD2 (6 bases). Germline values: CDR1 LGHNA, CDR2 YSLEER. The CDR3 loop spans 17 amino acids. V lost 1 base and J 0 bases, leaving 15 bases between the germline ends. CDR3 residues: CASSQGEAGGYQETQYF. DNA for the CDR3: TGCGCCAGCAGCCAAGGGGAAGCGGGCGGGTACCAAGAGACCCAGTACTTC.

J is TRBJ1-1 and V is TRBV6-1; TRBD1 is a possible D gene (6 bases). The CDR3 is 16 amino acids. Per the germline V gene, CDR1 is MNHNS and CDR2 is SASEGT. The ends were cut back, 1 base at V and 8 bases at J, with 20 bases in the middle. The CDR3 is CASSEDPQGLIPEAFF. For the CDR3, the DNA is TGTGCCAGCAGTGAAGATCCACAGGGTCTTATCCCCGAAGCTTTCTTT.

The V and J genes are TRBV7-3 and TRBJ2-1, with a tentative D call TRBD2 (7 bases). The ends were cut back, 2 bases at V and 7 bases at J, with 18 bases in the middle. This CDR3 spans 16 amino acids. Germline assignment: CDR1 SGHTA and CDR2 FQGTGA. The CDR3 DNA is TGTGCCAGCAGCTTATCTGGGGGGGCCCATTTGAATGAGCAGTTCTTC. It yields the protein CASSLSGGAHLNEQFF.

The sample holds one count of this clone. This rearrangement joins TRBV5-1 to TRBJ1-2; 7 bases line up with TRBD1. Looked up from germline, CDR1 is SGHRS and CDR2 is YFSETQ. This CDR3 contains 13 residues. Unmatched junction bases numbered 4, after V lost 4 bases and J lost 4 bases. In DNA, the CDR3 is TGCGCCAGCAGCACGACAGGGAGCTATGGCTACACCTTC. It yields the protein CASSTTGSYGYTF.

This chain links TRBV5-1 with TRBJ1-6, with TRBD1 matching over 7 bases. Looked up from germline, CDR1 is SGHRS and CDR2 is YFSETQ. The ends lost 4 bases at V and 9 bases at J; junction bases unmatched: 7. The CDR3 has 14 amino acids. CDR3 bases: TGCGCCAGCAGCCCGACAGGGTTAGCTTCACCCCTCCACTTT. Translating gives CASSPTGLASPLHF.

V usage is TRBV5-4 and J usage is TRBJ1-6; 7 positions match TRBD1. CDR1 and CDR2 from the germline V gene are SGHNT and YYREEE (reference sequence). The CDR3 has 14 residues. After removal of 7 bases from V and 4 bases from J, the junction contained 5 bases not matched to a gene. CDR3 sequence (DNA): TGTGCCAGCCGGACAGGTGATTATAATTCACCCCTCCACTTT. This translates into CASRTGDYNSPLHF.

The chain uses TRBV18 and TRBJ1-1; no definite D call. CDR1 is KGHSH and CDR2 is LQKENI in the germline V gene. Between the trimmed V and J ends, which lost 2 bases and 1 base, there was a span of 8 bases. The CDR3 is made up of 14 amino acids. The CDR3 DNA follows: TGTGCCAGCTCACCAGCGATAACGAACACTGAAGCTTTCTTT. Residues: CASSPAITNTEAFF. The complete variable domain, with remaining parts taken from reference TRBV18 and TRBJ1-1, reads NAGVMQNPRHLVRRRGQEARLRCSPMKGHSHVYWYRQLPEEGLKFMVYLQKENIIDESGMPKERFSAEFPKEGPSILRIQQVVRGDSAAYFCASSPAITNTEAFFGQGTRLTVV.